These 16 T cell receptor beta chains originate from one sample sequenced in a study of CD8 T cells in ankylosing spondylitis (dated by TCRdb to 2016 to 2017). Receptor amplification or capture employed 5' RACE. The sequencer was an Illumina HiSeq 2500. TCRdb reprocessed the public reads (quality trimming at Q25 with fastp, clone calling with MiXCR) and kept in-frame beta chains. Each entry merges the rows of one CDR3 protein and shows their most common DNA and genes. For this sample there are 270,000 or so distinct CDR3 sequences; 15% to 20% appear just once. The ten largest make up around a third of the sample. Material: blood, either unsorted or a sorted T cell fraction (not recorded which). These receptors all stem from a male donor with ankylosing spondylitis or in good health (not recorded which).

This rearrangement joins TRBV6-1 to TRBJ2-5; D may be TRBD1 (6 bases). The ends were cut back, 5 bases at V and 1 base at J, with 14 bases in the middle. CDR3 length equals 15 residues. Germline V CDR1 and CDR2: MNHNS, SASEGT. CDR3 amino acids: CASSRLLGAQETQYF. Here the CDR3 DNA reads TGTGCCAGCAGTCGACTTCTGGGGGCCCAAGAGACCCAGTACTTC.

CDR3 loop: CASSLGPGQIYEQYF. CDR3 coding DNA: TGTGCCAGCAGCTTGGGACCGGGACAGATTTACGAGCAGTACTTC. The rearrangement links TRBV7-3 to TRBJ2-7, with 7 bases fitting TRBD1. Germline-derived CDR1 and CDR2 are SGHTA and FQGTGA. The CDR3 contains 15 residues. V lost 3 bases, J lost 4 bases, and 9 bases stayed unmatched. The whole variable domain, remainder taken from reference TRBV7-3 and TRBJ2-7, is GAGVSQTPSNKVTEKGKYVELRCDPISGHTALYWYRQSLGQGPEFLIYFQGTGAADDSGLPNDRFFAVRPEGSVSTLKIQRTERGDSAVYLCASSLGPGQIYEQYFGPGTRLTVT.

This chain connects TRBV7-9 to TRBJ2-1, with D perhaps being TRBD1 or TRBD2 (5 bases each). The CDR3 contains 15 residues. V was trimmed by 6 bases and J by 4 bases, leaving 16 bases between them. Germline V gives CDR1 SEHNR, CDR2 FQNEAQ (reference sequence). CDR3 in DNA: TGTGCCAGCAGGGGGAACCGGGGACCTTACAATGAGCAGTTCTTC. Protein: CASRGNRGPYNEQFF.

CDR3 sequence reads: CASAEGANEQFF. Here the CDR3 DNA reads TGCGCCAGCGCCGAGGGGGCCAATGAGCAGTTCTTC. This chain connects TRBV10-2 to TRBJ2-1; TRBD1 agrees at 7 bases. Germline V lookup: CDR1 WSHSY, CDR2 SAAADI. Unmatched junction bases numbered 4, after V lost 8 bases and J lost 6 bases. This CDR3 comprises 12 residues.

This clonotype was picked up many times. The junction and the germline gene differ at one end; a read error may be behind it. This rearrangement joins TRBV29-1 to TRBJ1-2; possibly TRBD1 for D (5 bases). The length of the CDR3 is 10 residues. Per the germline V gene, CDR1 is SQVTM and CDR2 is ANQGSEA. The CDR3 protein is CSVEDWGRDF. The CDR3 nucleotides are TGCAGCGTTGAAGATTGGGGGAGGGACTTC.

The chain couples TRBV4-1 to TRBJ2-1; D uncertain. The CDR3 consists of 15 residues. Germline V gene lookup returns CDR1 MGHRA and CDR2 YSYEKL. V was shortened by 0 bases and J by 0 bases, with 6 bases between the two germline ends. The CDR3 loop is CASSQDGNSYNEQFF. The DNA of the CDR3 is TGCGCCAGCAGCCAAGATGGGAACTCCTACAATGAGCAGTTCTTC.

This clonotype was seen only a few times. The rearrangement joins TRBV27 to TRBJ2-7; 13 nucleotides match TRBD2. Germline V gene data show CDR1 as MNHEY and CDR2 as SMNVEV (reference sequence). The V gene end was trimmed by 7 bases and the J gene end by 5 bases; junction bases not matched to a gene: 5. This CDR3 has 14 residues. The CDR3 bases are TGTGCCAGCACCGGACTAGCGGGAGCTCACGAGCAGTACTTC. Protein sequence: CASTGLAGAHEQYF.

Only a few counts were recorded for this clonotype. The chain recombines TRBV9 with TRBJ2-3; 7 nucleotides line up with TRBD1. Germline CDR1 and CDR2: SGDLS and YYNGEE. The CDR3 is 15 residues long. Germline trimming cut 0 bases from V and 4 bases from J; bases unmatched to any gene: 5. CDR3 in amino acids: CASSVENRGPDTQYF. The CDR3 DNA is TGTGCCAGCAGCGTAGAGAACAGGGGCCCAGATACGCAGTATTTT.

This clonotype came up a few times. The chain has TRBV7-9 and TRBJ2-7; tentative D call: TRBD2 (5 bases). Trimming cost V 1 base and J 6 bases, with 22 bases left between them. The length of the CDR3 is 17 residues. Looked up from germline, CDR1 is SEHNR and CDR2 is FQNEAQ (reference sequence). The CDR3 here is CASSLGTPVGSHIEQYF. CDR3 coding DNA: TGTGCCAGCAGCTTAGGGACCCCCGTTGGGAGCCATATCGAGCAGTACTTC.

This clonotype was observed a few times. This chain connects TRBV11-2 to TRBJ2-7, with TRBD1 identical over 7 bases. The germline V gene encodes CDR1 SGHAT and CDR2 FQNNGV. Trimming cost V 7 bases and J 0 bases; bases outside gene matches: 9. This CDR3 is built from 15 residues. The CDR3 DNA follows: TGTGCCAGCAACAATAGAGCAGGGGGCTCCTACGAGCAGTACTTC. It encodes CASNNRAGGSYEQYF.

This rearrangement joins TRBV29-1 to TRBJ2-4, with TRBD1 matching 7 bases. The J segment lost 2 bases and the V segment lost 7 bases, leaving 5 bases of the junction unmatched. Germline V CDR1 and CDR2: SQVTM, ANQGSEA. This CDR3 is 13 amino acids long. The CDR3 loop reads CSGLQGPKNIQYF. DNA of the CDR3: TGCAGCGGCCTACAGGGGCCCAAAAACATTCAGTACTTC.

This clonotype has a handful of counts. This rearrangement joins TRBV7-2 to TRBJ2-5; a possible D gene is TRBD2 (6 bases). CDR1 SGHTA and CDR2 FQGNSA come from the germline V gene. Trimming pared 5 bases from V and 3 bases from J, leaving 16 bases between. This CDR3 spans 15 amino acids. The chain's CDR3 is CASSRESRVEETQYF. CDR3 sequence (DNA): TGTGCCAGCAGCCGGGAGTCAAGGGTCGAAGAGACCCAGTACTTC.

This chain connects TRBV4-1 to TRBJ2-1; TRBD2 aligns across 13 bases. V was clipped by 1 base and J by 9 bases; unmatched bases: 6. The CDR3 has 16 amino acids. CDR1 is MGHRA, CDR2 YSYEKL, per germline. CDR3 sequence (DNA): TGCGCCAGCAGCCAAGGGACTAGCGGGAGTTGGGGTGAGCAGTTCTTC. It is translated as CASSQGTSGSWGEQFF.

This clonotype was counted a few times. One end of the junction does not line up with germline, which may come from a read error. The chain links TRBV12-3 or TRBV12-4 to TRBJ2-1, with a possible D match to TRBD1 (7 bases). This CDR3 spans 14 amino acids. CDR3 loop: CASSPSSRGDSHSF. CDR3 bases: TGTGCCAGCAGTCCTTCCTCCCGCGGGGACAGTCACAGCTTC.

Here the CDR3 DNA reads TGTGCCACCAGCAATTTAGCGGGGGCGAACACCGGGGAGCTGTTTTTT. Protein product: CATSNLAGANTGELFF. The V gene is TRBV15, the J gene TRBJ2-2; 9 bases agree with TRBD2. The CDR3 extends over 16 amino acids. With V trimmed by 4 bases and J by 0 bases, 3 bases remained unmatched. Germline-derived CDR1 and CDR2 are LNHNV and YYDKDF (reference sequence).

This clonotype was seen only a few times. V and J are TRBV19 and TRBJ2-7, with D perhaps TRBD1 (6 bases). Trimming cost V 1 base and J 1 base, with 11 bases left between them. The CDR3 extends over 15 amino acids. CDR1 is LNHDA and CDR2 is SQIVND in the germline V gene (reference sequence). As DNA, the CDR3 is TGTGCCAGTAGTATAGGACAGGATATTTCCTACGAGCAGTACTTC. Translated, it gives CASSIGQDISYEQYF.